The following is a T cell receptor beta chain sequence with its context. Its antigen is undetermined. The CDR3 runs 15 residues. V was shortened by 1 base and J by 1 base, with 11 bases between the two germline ends. Germline CDR1 and CDR2: SNHLY and FYNNEI. The sample belongs to a study of cytomegalovirus exposure and HLA in healthy donors. Study observations and caveats: While the bulk of TCR sequences proved rare, some public TCRs turned up in many donors.

The donors were members of the approximately 130-subject validation cohort (separate from the roughly 670-subject first cohort). Only in-frame clones appear in the TCRdb table, and some are missing; sequencing was by immunoSEQ multiplex PCR. The sample lists roughly 120,000 clones; 85% were seen once. This receptor was taken from a woman in her thirties in good health and CMV-seronegative. The chain couples TRBV2 to TRBJ2-7, with TRBD2 as a possible D gene (5 bases). The sample taken for sequencing was PBMCs. CDR3 sequence: CASSEGRRLSYEQYF. The CDR3 DNA is TGTGCCAGCAGTGAAGGTCGGAGGCTATCCTACGAGCAGTACTTC.